This is a list of T cell receptor beta chains from one sample in a study of cytomegalovirus exposure and HLA in healthy donors. Assay used: immunoSEQ multiplex PCR; TCRdb lists only in-frame clones, some missing. Here the sample spans some 170,000 clones, approximately 76% being singletons. Specimen: PBMCs. The receptors derive from a man between 60 and 75 years old in good health and CMV-seronegative. Each CDR3 is given with its conserved first and last residue. A D gene is named only where the DNA matches it firmly. Expanded clones get a size class; other rows say once, few or many, or leave the size out.

d_call j_call clone_size v_call cdr3_aa cdr3_nt
- TRBJ1-1 - TRBV19 CASRSGGTEAFF TGTGCCAGTAGAAGCGGGGGCACTGAAGCTTTCTTT
- TRBJ1-2 few TRBV28 CASRGQISGGYTF TGTGCCAGCAGGGGCCAAATCTCAGGCGGCTACACCTTC
- TRBJ2-2 - TRBV6-5 CASFSQGHGELFF TGTGCCAGCTTTTCGCAGGGTCACGGGGAGCTGTTTTTT
- TRBJ2-7 - TRBV5-1 CASSGEGGTTVPHEQYF TGCGCCAGCAGCGGAGAAGGCGGGACCACGGTCCCTCACGAGCAGTACTTC
TRBD1 TRBJ1-2 - TRBV6-6 CASSYSISGQGGYTF TGTGCCAGCAGTTACTCGATATCCGGACAGGGTGGCTACACCTTC
- TRBJ2-3 few TRBV4-3 CASSQDVMRSTDTQYF TGCGCCAGCAGCCAAGATGTGATGAGGAGCACAGATACGCAGTATTTT
- TRBJ2-3 - TRBV6-6 CASSSSSNTDTQYF TGTGCCAGCAGTTCTAGCAGTAACACAGATACGCAGTATTTT
- TRBJ1-5 - TRBV27 CASSVRVMEPQHF TGTGCCAGCAGTGTCAGGGTCATGGAGCCCCAGCATTTT
- TRBJ1-5 - TRBV30 CAWSGTNSNQPQHF TGTGCCTGGAGTGGGACAAATAGCAATCAGCCCCAGCATTTT
- TRBJ2-7 - TRBV28 CASSSPRAGVYEQYF TGTGCCAGCAGTTCCCCTCGGGCAGGGGTCTACGAGCAGTACTTC
TRBD2 TRBJ2-1 - TRBV5-4 CASSETSGVYNEQFF TGTGCCAGCAGCGAGACTAGCGGAGTTTACAATGAGCAGTTCTTC
- TRBJ1-2 - TRBV2 CASKLDSRNYGYTF TGTGCCAGCAAACTCGACAGCCGCAACTATGGCTACACCTTC
- TRBJ2-3 - TRBV5-6 CAGSFRNGDTQYF TGTGCCGGCAGCTTCCGGAACGGGGATACGCAGTATTTT
- TRBJ2-5 - TRBV9 CASSVAREETQYF TGTGCCAGCAGCGTAGCCAGGGAAGAGACCCAGTACTTC
TRBD1 TRBJ1-2 - TRBV6-5 CASISGDRVSYGYTF TGTGCCAGCATATCGGGGGACAGGGTGTCGTATGGCTACACCTTC